This T cell receptor (beta chain) was captured in a study of blood T cell repertoires in COVID-19. Using immunoSEQ multiplex PCR, the repertoire was profiled, and TCRdb retains in-frame clones only, with some absent. The profile covers 95,000 to 150,000 clones, with over 60% appearing a single time and about 40% taken by the ten largest. Per the germline V gene, CDR1 is KGHSH and CDR2 is LQKENI. V dropped 2 bases and J dropped 4 bases, with 23 bases sitting between them. This CDR3 spans 19 amino acids. The chain recombines TRBV18 with TRBJ2-2, with D maybe TRBD1 (7 bases). This sequence originates from a man in his forties with active or convalescent COVID-19. Material for sequencing was peripheral blood. The CDR3 nucleotides read TGTGCCAGCTCACCAGGCGTACGGGGGCGGGACAGCGTCACCGGGGAGCTGTTTTTT. Its protein is CASSPGVRGRDSVTGELFF.